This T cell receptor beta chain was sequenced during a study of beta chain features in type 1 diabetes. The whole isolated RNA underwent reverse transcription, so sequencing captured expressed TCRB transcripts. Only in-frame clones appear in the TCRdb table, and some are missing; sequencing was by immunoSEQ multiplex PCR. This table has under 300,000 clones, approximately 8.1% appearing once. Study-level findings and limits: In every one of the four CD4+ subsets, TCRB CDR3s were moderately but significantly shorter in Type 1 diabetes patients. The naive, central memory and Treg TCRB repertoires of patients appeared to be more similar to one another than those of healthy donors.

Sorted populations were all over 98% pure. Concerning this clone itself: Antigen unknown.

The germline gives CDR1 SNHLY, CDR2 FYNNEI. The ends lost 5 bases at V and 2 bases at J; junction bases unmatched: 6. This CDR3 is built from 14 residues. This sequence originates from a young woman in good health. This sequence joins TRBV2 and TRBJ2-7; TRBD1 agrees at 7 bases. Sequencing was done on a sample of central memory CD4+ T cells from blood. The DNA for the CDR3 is TGTGCCAGCAGTCCCCACAGGGGCCCCTACGAGCAGTACTTC. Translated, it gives CASSPHRGPYEQYF.